Sequencing of this T cell receptor beta chain was carried out in a study of graft-versus-host responses after intestinal transplantation (TCRdb year 2021). About the study as a whole: The transplants that recipients received were multivisceral, liver-intestinal, or isolated intestinal. Samples from a few later patients were sequenced in-house on an Illumina MiSeq with MiXCR processing rather than by the commercial service. Donor T cell macrochimerism was defined as a peak of at least 4% donor T cells among recipient peripheral blood mononuclear cells. Bulk TCR-beta CDR3 sequencing was used to track graft-versus-host and host-versus-graft alloreactive T cell clones in the graft, circulation and bone marrow after intestinal transplantation. Of the 20 to 25 intestinal transplant recipients enrolled in the cohort, one of whom was a retransplant, a few patients without pretransplant specimens were excluded. Anti-thymocyte globulin induction was given to all recipients, followed by maintenance tacrolimus and steroids for roughly 3 years. Alloreactive clones were identified by sequencing pre-transplant mixed lymphocyte reaction products and comparing them with unstimulated pre-transplant donor and recipient T cells.

The method behind the library was the immunoSEQ multiplex PCR assay. For most patients, genomic DNA was isolated using the Qiagen DNeasy Blood and Tissue Kit and was shipped frozen to Adaptive Biotechnologies for TCR sequencing. Adaptive Biotechnologies carried out high-throughput TCR-beta CDR3 sequencing of genomic DNA for most patients. The study's own analysis went as follows. TCR sequencing data were retrieved from Adaptive's ImmunoSEQ software for 15 to 20 patients, whereas three other patients were processed with MiXCR and VDJtools. To correct CD4 versus CD8 sorting errors, sequences present in both subsets at a frequency ratio below 5:1 were removed. CDR3 nucleotide sequences shared by donor and recipient were removed because the origin of these sequences could not be assigned. To count as alloreactive, a clone needed at least 2-fold expansion over unstimulated cells and a minimum CFSE-low frequency of 0.002% (template counts) or 0.001% (read counts). A clone was considered mappable if detected in the sequenced pre-transplant spleen, lymph node, or MLR CFSE-low populations of the donor or recipient. Cumulative frequency of alloreactive clones was calculated as a percentage of all sequences weighted by copy number. As stored in TCRdb, this immuneACCESS dataset retains in-frame rearrangements with V and J assigned. A fraction of the clones does not appear; measured against another copy, unresolved V genes explain less than half of the discrepancy, and the remainder lacks a known reason. The DNA gave D and trimming, while V, J and clone size come from that table. This sample holds some 87,000 clones; about 93% were observed only once. 0.95% to 1.3% of the sample is held by the ten biggest clonotypes.

What the work shows at the level of the full study, not this receptor alone: Patients with donor T cell macrochimerism had high GvH to HvG T cell clonal ratios in their allografts. GvH clones were found in recipient bone marrow, and some of the GvH clones appeared earlier in ileal mucosa or blood, which is consistent with an intestinal mucosal origin. Conclusions were limited by the relatively low number and heterogeneity of intestinal transplant patients. Peak levels of circulating GvH clones were associated with declines in HvG clones early after transplant.

Comments on this clone: The antigen it recognizes is unknown. The sample holds no much larger clone one base away, and base qualities are not on file.

For CDR1 and CDR2, the germline V gene lists SGHDT and YYEEEE. V is cut by 0 bases and J by 2 bases, and the space between the germline ends is 19 bases. Reading from cysteine to phenylalanine, the CDR3 counts 18 amino acids. Of the read, only the CDR3 DNA is kept; its 54 bases are in frame from base 1. Reading the label with the study, this specimen's time point is: cells obtained before transplantation from donor or recipient. CD3+CD4+ and CD3+CD8+ populations were FACS-sorted from unstimulated pre-transplant donor and recipient cells taken from spleen or lymph nodes. The chain uses TRBV5-6 and TRBJ2-3; the D region possibly corresponds to TRBD1 (6 bases align). The sequence came from a human donor who was the organ donor for an intestinal transplant. The sample was unstimulated CD8+ T cells sorted from spleen or lymph node cells, taken before transplant. CDR3 region: CASSLVLKYRETTDTQYF. The DNA sequence is as follows: TGTGCCAGCAGCTTGGTCCTGAAGTACAGGGAAACCACAGATACGCAGTATTTT.